A single sample is the source of the 18 T cell receptor beta chains below, sequenced in a study of T cell responses to AZD1222 COVID-19 vaccine. Here immunoSEQ multiplex PCR was the method, and the copy in TCRdb shows in-frame clones only, minus some. This sample has roughly 100,000 clones; nearly 95% occur once, and the top ten carry approximately 4.7%. Source: peripheral blood, taken on day 0 of AZD1222 vaccination. Receptors originate from an adult in good health.

This chain joins TRBV18 and TRBJ2-1; TRBD2 agrees at 9 bases. The CDR3 length is 15 residues. After removal of 2 bases from V and 1 base from J, the junction contained 0 bases not matched to a gene. Looked up from germline, CDR1 is KGHSH and CDR2 is LQKENI. The CDR3 here is CASSPGLASYNEQFF. The CDR3 nucleotides are TGTGCCAGCTCACCAGGACTAGCGTCCTACAATGAGCAGTTCTTC.

The rearrangement links TRBV5-1 to TRBJ2-1; TRBD1 agrees at 9 bases. The CDR3 is 14 residues long. Losses at the gene ends were 3 bases for V and 8 bases for J; bases not matched to a gene: 6. Germline-derived CDR1 and CDR2 are SGHRS and YFSETQ. CDR3 protein: CASSWGQGGDEQFF. In nucleotides, the CDR3 is TGCGCCAGCAGCTGGGGACAGGGAGGGGATGAGCAGTTCTTC.

The V call is TRBV5-5, the J call TRBJ2-2; 11 bases are a match to TRBD2. The CDR3 runs 17 residues. V was pared by 4 bases and J by 7 bases, with 12 bases of the junction left unmatched. Germline V gene lookup returns CDR1 SGHKS and CDR2 YYEKEE (reference sequence). The DNA of the CDR3 is TGTGCCAGCAGCCTAAATAGCGGGAGGGCCCTCAGCGGGGAGCTGTTTTTT. This codes for CASSLNSGRALSGELFF.

V gene TRBV5-4 combines with J gene TRBJ2-7; D unclear. The V end was cut by 4 bases, the J end by 6 bases, with 8 bases between. This CDR3 spans 11 amino acids. Germline CDR1 reads SGHNT; CDR2 reads YYREEE (reference sequence). The chain's CDR3 is CASSNTREQYF. The CDR3 DNA reads TGTGCCAGCAGCAATACCCGCGAGCAGTACTTC.

V and J are TRBV20-1 and TRBJ1-4; 9 positions agree with TRBD1. Per germline, CDR1 DFQATT and CDR2 SNEGSKA (reference sequence). The CDR3 spans 11 residues. As DNA, the CDR3 is TGCAGGGGACAGGGTGGTGAAAAACTGTTTTTT. It specifies CRGQGGEKLFF.

The gene calls are TRBV10-3 and TRBJ2-3, with 7 nucleotides matching TRBD1. J was trimmed by 4 bases and V by 10 bases; bases with no gene match: 11. The CDR3 loop spans 14 amino acids. The germline V gene has CDR1 ENHRY and CDR2 SYGVKD. This CDR3 reads CAKQGDRGADTQYF. CDR3 DNA sequence: TGTGCCAAGCAGGGGGATAGGGGCGCAGATACGCAGTATTTT.

The chain couples TRBV19 to TRBJ2-1, with TRBD2 as a possible D gene (6 bases). Per the germline V gene, CDR1 is LNHDA and CDR2 is SQIVND (reference sequence). V lost 6 bases and J 8 bases, leaving 20 bases between the germline ends. The CDR3 is 15 amino acids. DNA of the CDR3: TGTGCCAGTAGCCTGGTGCTAGCGTTGGGGGATGAGCAGTTCTTC. It yields the protein CASSLVLALGDEQFF.

The J gene is TRBJ1-2, the V gene TRBV4-2; D is ambiguous. V lost 0 bases to trimming and J lost 3 bases, with 11 bases between them. This CDR3 spans 15 amino acids. CDR1 LGHNA and CDR2 YNFKEQ come from the germline V gene. The CDR3 reads CASSQEIREYYGYTF. CDR3 sequence (DNA): TGTGCCAGCAGCCAAGAAATACGGGAATACTATGGCTACACCTTC.

The rearrangement links TRBV6-5 to TRBJ2-7; 11 nucleotides agree with TRBD2. With V trimmed by 6 bases and J by 3 bases, 7 bases remained unmatched. Germline CDR1 reads MNHEY; CDR2 reads SVGAGI. This CDR3 comprises 15 residues. CDR3 protein: CASSLAGGSRYEQYF. Written as DNA, the CDR3 is TGTGCCAGCAGCCTAGCGGGAGGCTCCCGCTACGAGCAGTACTTC.

The CDR3 loop reads CASSPGTGGNSPLHF. The CDR3 coding sequence is TGTGCCAGCAGCCCAGGGACAGGGGGTAATTCACCCCTCCACTTT. V is TRBV14 and J is TRBJ1-6; 11 nucleotides line up with TRBD1. The CDR3 length is 15 residues. The V gene end was trimmed by 4 bases and the J gene end by 6 bases; junction bases not matched to a gene: 2. Germline V lookup: CDR1 SGHDN, CDR2 FVKESK.

This rearrangement joins TRBV24-1 to TRBJ1-2, with D hard to call. Trimming left V 0 bases short and J 3 bases short, with 7 bases between. This CDR3 region has 14 residues. From germline, CDR1 is KGHDR and CDR2 SFDVKD. The CDR3 loop is CATSDLSRDYGYTF. For the CDR3, the DNA is TGTGCCACCAGTGATTTGTCCCGAGACTATGGCTACACCTTC.

The V gene is TRBV2, the J gene TRBJ2-5, with TRBD2 identical over 10 bases. Germline trimming cut 4 bases from V and 5 bases from J; bases unmatched to any gene: 7. The CDR3 extends over 15 amino acids. Germline lookup yields CDR1 SNHLY and CDR2 FYNNEI. The CDR3 DNA is TGTGCCAGCAGTGCTCTAGCGGGAGATGGGGAGACCCAGTACTTC. Translated: CASSALAGDGETQYF. Combining the CDR3 with reference TRBV2 and TRBJ2-5 gives the whole variable domain EPEVTQTPSHQVTQMGQEVILRCVPISNHLYFYWYRQILGQKVEFLVSFYNNEISEKSEIFDDQFSVERPDGSNFTLKIRSTKLEDSAMYFCASSALAGDGETQYFGPGTRLLVL.

By share, this clone ranks as medium-sized (0.01 to 0.1%). The chain employs TRBV5-1 and TRBJ2-7, with 14 bases lining up with TRBD2. Germline CDR1 is SGHRS and CDR2 is YFSETQ. The CDR3 consists of 16 residues. Trimming removed 0 bases from V and 3 bases from J; junction bases left unmatched: 2. CDR3 nucleotides: TGCGCCAGCAGCTTGGCCGGGACTAGCGGGGGCTACGAGCAGTACTTC. Translated: CASSLAGTSGGYEQYF.

This chain joins TRBV7-3 and TRBJ1-1, with 7 bases lining up with TRBD1. CDR1 and CDR2 (germline): SGHTA, FQGTGA. J gave up 3 bases and V 0 bases, and 13 bases lay outside the gene matches. This CDR3 has 18 residues. The CDR3 DNA follows: TGTGCCAGCAGCTTAACGGGGACAGCCGCATACGATTACACTGAAGCTTTCTTT. Amino acid sequence: CASSLTGTAAYDYTEAFF.

The chain has TRBV30 and TRBJ1-5; TRBD1 might be the D (6 bases). The CDR3 is made up of 15 amino acids. Germline lookup yields CDR1 GTSNPN and CDR2 SVGIG (reference sequence). V lost 3 bases and J 6 bases, leaving 18 bases between the germline ends. The CDR3 loop is CAWRPEGGAGQPQHF. CDR3 nucleotides: TGTGCCTGGAGGCCCGAGGGGGGCGCGGGTCAGCCCCAGCATTTT.

This clone was seen a single time. This chain connects TRBV28 to TRBJ1-2; weak D call: TRBD1 (6 bases). The CDR3 covers 14 residues. Germline values: CDR1 MDHEN, CDR2 SYDVKM. Trimming left V 3 bases short and J 4 bases short, with 12 bases between. CDR3 nucleotide sequence: TGTGCCAGCAGTTTTCCGACAGGCCCCTATGGCTACACCTTC. Its protein product is CASSFPTGPYGYTF.

J is TRBJ2-5 and V is TRBV7-3, with TRBD2 matching over 13 bases. Unmatched junction bases numbered 0, after V lost 3 bases and J lost 2 bases. The CDR3 is 15 residues long. From germline, CDR1 is SGHTA and CDR2 FQGTGA. Here the CDR3 DNA reads TGTGCCAGCAGCTTGGGACTAGCGGGACAAGAGACCCAGTACTTC. It yields the protein CASSLGLAGQETQYF.

This clone has only one observation. The chain carries TRBV3-1 (or the pseudogene TRBV3-2) and TRBJ2-3; D may correspond to TRBD1 or TRBD2 (5 bases each). Germline V gives CDR1 LGHDT, CDR2 YNNKEL (reference sequence). CDR3 size: 14 residues. The germline V and J ends were trimmed by 4 bases and 2 bases, with 10 bases remaining between them. The CDR3 spells CASSLGTATDTQYF. Written as DNA, the CDR3 is TGTGCCAGCAGCCTAGGGACGGCCACAGATACGCAGTATTTT.